Following are 21 T cell receptor beta chains from one sample sequenced in a study of blood T cell repertoires in COVID-19. The repertoire was sequenced with immunoSEQ multiplex PCR; TCRdb's copy has only in-frame clones and lacks some. This table has some 270,000 clones, over 75% appearing once. Sequenced input: PBMCs or T cells enriched from blood (not recorded which). Receptors were obtained from a woman between 50 and 59 years old with acute COVID-19.

The chain combines TRBV2 with TRBJ2-1; D might be TRBD1 (6 bases). CDR1 is SNHLY and CDR2 is FYNNEI in the germline V gene. Trimming stripped 3 bases from V and 10 bases from J, with 13 bases between. The CDR3 length is 13 residues. The CDR3 loop is CASSDLGAGEQFF. The CDR3 DNA reads TGTGCCAGCAGTGACTTGGGGGCAGGGGAGCAGTTCTTC. Using reference TRBV2 and TRBJ2-1 for the parts outside the CDR3, the full variable domain is EPEVTQTPSHQVTQMGQEVILRCVPISNHLYFYWYRQILGQKVEFLVSFYNNEISEKSEIFDDQFSVERPDGSNFTLKIRSTKLEDSAMYFCASSDLGAGEQFFGPGTRLTVL.

The chain links TRBV11-2 to TRBJ1-1; D call uncertain. The CDR3 spans 14 residues. The germline V gene encodes CDR1 SGHAT and CDR2 FQNNGV. The V end lost 5 bases, the J end lost 4 bases, and 14 bases lay between the germline ends. CDR3 sequence reads: CASSKTVPSTEAFF. The DNA of the CDR3 is TGTGCCAGCAGCAAAACAGTGCCGAGCACTGAAGCTTTCTTT. Full variable domain (rest looked up from reference TRBV11-2 and TRBJ1-1): EAGVAQSPRYKIIEKRQSVAFWCNPISGHATLYWYQQILGQGPKLLIQFQNNGVVDDSQLPKDRFSAERLKGVDSTLKIQPAKLEDSAVYLCASSKTVPSTEAFFGQGTRLTVV.

This chain connects TRBV7-3 to TRBJ2-2; D may be TRBD2 (6 bases). The CDR3 extends over 14 amino acids. V shed 7 bases and J shed 2 bases, with 11 bases lying between them. CDR1 and CDR2 (germline): SGHTA, FQGTGA. DNA of the CDR3: TGTGCCAGCAAACGGGGGTTTAACACCGGGGAGCTGTTTTTT. Translated, it gives CASKRGFNTGELFF. Full variable domain (missing parts from reference TRBV7-3 and TRBJ2-2): GAGVSQTPSNKVTEKGKYVELRCDPISGHTALYWYRQSLGQGPEFLIYFQGTGAADDSGLPNDRFFAVRPEGSVSTLKIQRTERGDSAVYLCASKRGFNTGELFFGEGSRLTVL.

The chain recombines TRBV10-3 with TRBJ1-2; D possibly corresponds to TRBD1 (6 bases). CDR3 length: 17 residues. V shed 0 bases and J shed 1 base, with 15 bases lying between them. Germline V gene lookup returns CDR1 ENHRY and CDR2 SYGVKD. This chain's CDR3 is CAISESRGRGFNYGYTF. The CDR3, as DNA: TGTGCCATCAGTGAGTCTCGGGGCAGGGGATTTAACTATGGCTACACCTTC.

The chain couples TRBV5-1 to TRBJ2-2, with 10 bases lining up with TRBD2. Losses at the gene ends were 4 bases for V and 3 bases for J; bases not matched to a gene: 12. CDR3 length: 18 residues. Germline CDR1 reads SGHRS; CDR2 reads YFSETQ. CDR3 DNA sequence: TGCGCCAGCAGCGAGGGACTAGCGAGCATTGGAGACACCGGGGAGCTGTTTTTT. Protein: CASSEGLASIGDTGELFF.

The chain carries TRBV6-2 or TRBV6-3 and TRBJ1-2, with a possible D match to TRBD1 (6 bases). Germline values: CDR1 MNHEY, CDR2 SVGEGT. CDR3 size: 14 residues. V shed 6 bases and J shed 2 bases, with 13 bases lying between them. The chain's CDR3 is CASSQTGPNYGYTF. The CDR3 nucleotides read TGTGCCAGCAGCCAGACAGGACCCAACTATGGCTACACCTTC.

V usage is TRBV6-5 and J usage is TRBJ1-1; a weak D match, TRBD1 (5 bases). This CDR3 is built from 13 residues. V lost 5 bases and J 5 bases, leaving 12 bases between the germline ends. The V gene's germline CDR1 is MNHEY and CDR2 SVGAGI. CDR3 protein: CASSRAGRTEAFF. The CDR3 DNA sequence: TGTGCCAGCAGTCGTGCAGGGCGTACTGAAGCTTTCTTT.

The chain joins TRBV29-1 to TRBJ2-1; 10 bases match TRBD2. There are 15 residues in the CDR3. In germline, CDR1 is SQVTM, CDR2 ANQGSEA. V shed 6 bases, J shed 4 bases, and the junction held 9 bases outside the gene matches. The CDR3 DNA sequence: TGCAGCGTCGCTAGCGGGGGATCCGTTTACAATGAGCAGTTCTTC. It specifies CSVASGGSVYNEQFF.

The chain couples TRBV11-2 to TRBJ2-6, with TRBD1 matching 10 bases. V was pared by 5 bases and J by 1 base, with 5 bases of the junction left unmatched. The CDR3 runs to 17 residues. CDR1 is SGHAT, CDR2 FQNNGV, per germline. CDR3 protein: CASSIRDRGSGANVLTF. The CDR3 coding sequence is TGTGCCAGCAGCATCCGGGACAGGGGATCTGGGGCCAACGTCCTGACTTTC. Variable domain in full (rest from reference TRBV11-2 and TRBJ2-6): EAGVAQSPRYKIIEKRQSVAFWCNPISGHATLYWYQQILGQGPKLLIQFQNNGVVDDSQLPKDRFSAERLKGVDSTLKIQPAKLEDSAVYLCASSIRDRGSGANVLTFGAGSRLTVL.

This chain uses TRBV30 with TRBJ1-5; D not resolved. V lost 2 bases and J 6 bases, leaving 17 bases between the germline ends. This CDR3 has 15 residues. Germline V CDR1 and CDR2: GTSNPN, SVGIG (reference sequence). The CDR3 loop is CAWSPIVVAGQPQHF. The CDR3 bases are TGTGCCTGGAGTCCGATTGTGGTGGCGGGTCAGCCCCAGCATTTT.

The chain employs TRBV7-2 and TRBJ1-4; the match to TRBD1 covers 10 bases. The length of the CDR3 is 15 residues. Germline values: CDR1 SGHTA, CDR2 FQGNSA. J lost 8 bases, V lost 1 base, and 4 bases had no gene match. The CDR3 loop reads CASSLGQGAGEKLFF. In DNA form, the CDR3 reads TGTGCCAGCAGCTTAGGACAGGGGGCGGGGGAAAAACTGTTTTTT.

The chain employs TRBV29-1 and TRBJ2-5, with 14 bases identical to TRBD2. The CDR3 is 16 amino acids. Germline V CDR1 and CDR2: SQVTM, ANQGSEA. The V and J ends lost 6 bases and 1 base, in that order; junction bases with no gene match: 7. The CDR3 sequence is CSVAGLAGVLQETQYF. The CDR3 DNA is TGCAGCGTGGCGGGACTAGCGGGGGTCCTCCAAGAGACCCAGTACTTC.

This clone was found a few times. The rearrangement uses TRBV29-1 and TRBJ1-1, with 8 bases fitting TRBD1. The length of the CDR3 is 15 residues. Germline loops: CDR1 SQVTM, CDR2 ANQGSEA. The junction had 13 bases not matched to a gene; V was cut back by 6 bases and J by 4 bases. For the CDR3, the DNA is TGCAGCGTCCTCAACCGTCGGACAGGGAGCACTGAAGCTTTCTTT. Its protein product is CSVLNRRTGSTEAFF.

This clone was seen a handful of times. This chain links TRBV29-1 with TRBJ1-2; D gene uncertain. CDR1 is SQVTM and CDR2 is ANQGSEA in the germline V gene. This CDR3 comprises 12 residues. Trimming left V 1 base short and J 6 bases short, with 9 bases between. CDR3 protein: CSVEGLGHGYTF. DNA of the CDR3: TGCAGCGTTGAAGGCCTAGGTCATGGCTACACCTTC. The full variable domain, its missing parts supplied by reference TRBV29-1 and TRBJ1-2, is SAVISQKPSRDICQRGTSLTIQCQVDSQVTMMFWYRQQPGQSLTLIATANQGSEATYESGFVIDKFPISRPNLTFSTLTVSNMSPEDSSIYLCSVEGLGHGYTFGSGTRLTVV.

The chain links TRBV28 to TRBJ1-2, with no clear D. Looked up from germline, CDR1 is MDHEN and CDR2 is SYDVKM. V shed 10 bases and J shed 4 bases, with 13 bases lying between them. The CDR3 covers 12 residues. This CDR3 reads CATIEVVYGYTF. CDR3 nucleotides: TGTGCCACCATCGAGGTTGTCTATGGCTACACCTTC.

This clone was counted a single time. This chain uses TRBV25-1 with TRBJ1-1; maybe TRBD1 (6 bases). Germline loops: CDR1 MGHDK, CDR2 SYGVNS. CDR3 size: 14 residues. Trimming left V 1 base short and J 4 bases short, with 10 bases between. This chain's CDR3 is CASSELFRGTEAFF. The CDR3 DNA sequence: TGTGCCAGCAGTGAATTATTCAGGGGCACTGAAGCTTTCTTT.

This clone was found once. V and J are TRBV13 and TRBJ2-1; tentative D call: TRBD1 (6 bases). Per germline, CDR1 PRHDT and CDR2 FYEKMQ (reference sequence). Trimming shortened V by 7 bases and J by 12 bases, and 22 bases separated the two germline ends. This CDR3 has 14 residues. The chain's CDR3 is CASTLTGGGTGQFF. Written as DNA, the CDR3 is TGTGCCAGCACCCTGACAGGAGGCGGCACCGGGCAGTTCTTC.

This chain links TRBV30 with TRBJ1-1; D not certain. V was clipped by 2 bases and J by 1 base, with 11 bases between them. The CDR3 length is 14 residues. Germline CDR1 reads GTSNPN; CDR2 reads SVGIG (reference sequence). The CDR3 region has the DNA TGTGCCTGGAGTCACAGTGTCTCGAACACTGAAGCTTTCTTT. Encoded protein: CAWSHSVSNTEAFF.

The sample holds many counts of this clone. The sample holds other DNA sequences that translate to the same CDR3. This chain links TRBV7-9 with TRBJ1-2, with D unclear. CDR1 SEHNR and CDR2 FQNEAQ come from the germline V gene (reference sequence). Deletions cut 5 bases from V and 1 base from J, with 14 bases between. The CDR3 has 15 residues. CDR3 coding DNA: TGTGCCAGCAGCCCGAGGACTGGCGGTAACTATGGCTACACCTTC. It encodes CASSPRTGGNYGYTF. Using reference TRBV7-9 and TRBJ1-2 for the parts outside the CDR3, the full variable domain is DTGVSQNPRHKITKRGQNVTFRCDPISEHNRLYWYRQTLGQGPEFLTYFQNEAQLEKSRLLSDRFSAERPKGSFSTLEIQRTEQGDSAMYLCASSPRTGGNYGYTFGSGTRLTVV.

This clone was picked up a small number of times. The sample contains more than one DNA sequence encoding this CDR3. V gene TRBV19 combines with J gene TRBJ2-7; the D is unclear. The germline CDR1 and CDR2 sequences are LNHDA and SQIVND (reference sequence). Trimming removed 4 bases from V and 3 bases from J, with 7 bases in between. The CDR3 is 12 amino acids. CDR3 protein: CASSTGGYEQYF. The CDR3 bases are TGTGCCAGTAGTACGGGTGGCTACGAGCAGTACTTC. The variable domain in full, with the rest retrieved from reference TRBV19 and TRBJ2-7, is DGGITQSPKYLFRKEGQNVTLSCEQNLNHDAMYWYRQDPGQGLRLIYYSQIVNDFQKGDIAEGYSVSREKKESFPLTVTSAQKNPTAFYLCASSTGGYEQYFGPGTRLTVT.

The CDR3 spells CASSLGFLEYF. CDR3 sequence (DNA): TGTGCCAGCAGCTTGGGCTTCTTGGAGTACTTC. The chain employs TRBV7-2 and TRBJ2-5; no clear D. V was pared by 3 bases and J by 12 bases, with 11 bases between. The CDR3 is made up of 11 amino acids. Germline lookup yields CDR1 SGHTA and CDR2 FQGNSA.